This T cell receptor (beta chain) is from a study of shared clonotypes between healthy human individuals. About the research overall: A couple of women and a few men aged 18 to 49 made up the donors.

Findings of the study overall: All-four-donor shared clonotypes had higher generation probabilities than non-shared clonotypes did. Investigators collected only blood, and repertoires in tissues likely differ.

Assay used: immunoSEQ multiplex PCR; TCRdb lists only in-frame clones, some missing. This sample yields more than 500,000 clones, of which approximately 95% are seen a single time; about 0.11% belongs to the top ten. With respect to this clone: What it binds is unknown. Other DNA sequences in the same sample also yield this CDR3.

Germline CDR1 is MDHEN and CDR2 is SYDVKM. The CDR3 totals 14 residues. Trimming cost V 2 bases and J 6 bases; bases outside gene matches: 6. Terminally differentiated effector memory CD45RA+ cells were left out of the naive CD8 fraction, which was CD45RO-negative and positively selected for CCR7. Sample: naive CD8+ T cells sorted from blood. The chain is built from TRBV28 and TRBJ2-7; 8 bases map to TRBD1. This receptor was obtained from a woman in her twenties or thirties in good health. In nucleotides, the CDR3 is TGTGCCAGCAGTTTAACAGGGGGATCAGGCGAGCAGTACTTC. This sequence encodes CASSLTGGSGEQYF.